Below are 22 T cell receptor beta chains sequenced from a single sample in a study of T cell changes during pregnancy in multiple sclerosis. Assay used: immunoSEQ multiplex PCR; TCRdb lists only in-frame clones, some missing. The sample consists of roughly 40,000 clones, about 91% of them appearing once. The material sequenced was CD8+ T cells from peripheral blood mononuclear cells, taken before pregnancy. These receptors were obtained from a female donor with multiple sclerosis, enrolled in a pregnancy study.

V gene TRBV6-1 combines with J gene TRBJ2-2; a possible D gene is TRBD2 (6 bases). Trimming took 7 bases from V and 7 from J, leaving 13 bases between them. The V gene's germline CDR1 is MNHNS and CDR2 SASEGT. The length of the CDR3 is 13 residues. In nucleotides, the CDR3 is TGTGCCAGCACGCCGGGGGAGCACGGGGAGCTGTTTTTT. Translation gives CASTPGEHGELFF.

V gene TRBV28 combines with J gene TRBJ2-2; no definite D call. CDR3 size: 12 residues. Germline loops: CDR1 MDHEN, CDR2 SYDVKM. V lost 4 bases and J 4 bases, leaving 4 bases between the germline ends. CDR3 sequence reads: CASSSGTGELFF. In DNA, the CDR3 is TGTGCCAGCAGTTCCGGCACCGGGGAGCTGTTTTTT. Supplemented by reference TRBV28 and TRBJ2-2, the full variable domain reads DVKVTQSSRYLVKRTGEKVFLECVQDMDHENMFWYRQDPGLGLRLIYFSYDVKMKEKGDIPEGYSVSREKKERFSLILESASTNQTSMYLCASSSGTGELFFGEGSRLTVL.

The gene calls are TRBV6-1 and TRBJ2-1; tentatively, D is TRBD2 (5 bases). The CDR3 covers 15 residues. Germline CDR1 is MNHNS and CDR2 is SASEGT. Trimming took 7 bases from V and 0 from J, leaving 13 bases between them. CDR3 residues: CASMGRGPSYNEQFF. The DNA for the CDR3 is TGTGCCAGCATGGGTAGAGGGCCCTCCTACAATGAGCAGTTCTTC.

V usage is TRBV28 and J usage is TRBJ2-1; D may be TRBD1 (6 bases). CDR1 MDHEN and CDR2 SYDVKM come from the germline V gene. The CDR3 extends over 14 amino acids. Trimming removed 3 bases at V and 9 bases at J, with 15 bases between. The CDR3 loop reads CASSLVMGAREQFF. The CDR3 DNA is TGTGCCAGCAGTTTGGTCATGGGGGCGCGTGAGCAGTTCTTC.

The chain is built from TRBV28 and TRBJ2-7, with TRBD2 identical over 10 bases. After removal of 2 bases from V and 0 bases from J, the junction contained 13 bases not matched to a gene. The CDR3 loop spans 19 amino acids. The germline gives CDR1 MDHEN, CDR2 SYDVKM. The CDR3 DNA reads TGTGCCAGCAGTTTAGCGATCGGTCTAGCGGGAGATTACTCCTACGAGCAGTACTTC. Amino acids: CASSLAIGLAGDYSYEQYF.

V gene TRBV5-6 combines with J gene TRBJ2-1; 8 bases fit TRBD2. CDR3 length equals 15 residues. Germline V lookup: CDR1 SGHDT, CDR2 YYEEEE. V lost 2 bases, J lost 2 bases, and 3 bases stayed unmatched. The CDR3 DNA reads TGTGCCAGCAGCTTAGCGGGAGTTCCCTACAATGAGCAGTTCTTC. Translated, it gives CASSLAGVPYNEQFF.

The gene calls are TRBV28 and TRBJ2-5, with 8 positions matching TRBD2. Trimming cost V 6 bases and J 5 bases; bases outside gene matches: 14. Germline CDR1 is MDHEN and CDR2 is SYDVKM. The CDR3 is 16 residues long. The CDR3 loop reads CASSRGTSGGVETQYF. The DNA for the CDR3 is TGTGCCAGCAGCCGCGGGACTTCCGGGGGGGTCGAGACCCAGTACTTC.

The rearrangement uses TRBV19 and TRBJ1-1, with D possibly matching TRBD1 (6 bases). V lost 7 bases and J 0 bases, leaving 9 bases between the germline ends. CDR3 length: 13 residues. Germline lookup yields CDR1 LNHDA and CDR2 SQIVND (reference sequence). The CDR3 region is CASTPGVNTEAFF. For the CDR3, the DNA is TGTGCCAGTACCCCAGGGGTGAACACTGAAGCTTTCTTT.

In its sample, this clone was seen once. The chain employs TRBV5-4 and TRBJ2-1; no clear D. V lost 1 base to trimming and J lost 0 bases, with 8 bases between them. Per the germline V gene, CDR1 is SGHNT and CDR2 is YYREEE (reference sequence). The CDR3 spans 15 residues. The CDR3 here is CASSLPQISYNEQFF. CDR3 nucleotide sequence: TGTGCCAGCAGCTTGCCCCAGATCTCCTACAATGAGCAGTTCTTC.

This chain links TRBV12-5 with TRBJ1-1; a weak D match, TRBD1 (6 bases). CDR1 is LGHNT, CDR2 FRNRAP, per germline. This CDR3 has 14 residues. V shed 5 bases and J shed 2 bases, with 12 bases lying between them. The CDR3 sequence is CASGPGQSNTEAFF. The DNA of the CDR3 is TGTGCTAGTGGTCCCGGACAGAGCAACACTGAAGCTTTCTTT.

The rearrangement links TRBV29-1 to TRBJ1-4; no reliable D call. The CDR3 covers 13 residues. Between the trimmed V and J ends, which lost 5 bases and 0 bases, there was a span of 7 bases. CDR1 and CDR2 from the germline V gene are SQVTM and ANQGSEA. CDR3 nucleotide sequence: TGCAGCGTTCGTCTCGCAACTAATGAAAAACTGTTTTTT. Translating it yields CSVRLATNEKLFF.

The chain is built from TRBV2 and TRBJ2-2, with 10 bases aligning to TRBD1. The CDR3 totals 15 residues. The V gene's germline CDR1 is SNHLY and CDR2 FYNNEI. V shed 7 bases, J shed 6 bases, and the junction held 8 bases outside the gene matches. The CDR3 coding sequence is TGTGCCAGCACACCGGGACAGGGGTCCGCCGGGGAGCTGTTTTTT. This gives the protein CASTPGQGSAGELFF. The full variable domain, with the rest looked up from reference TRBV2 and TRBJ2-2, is EPEVTQTPSHQVTQMGQEVILRCVPISNHLYFYWYRQILGQKVEFLVSFYNNEISEKSEIFDDQFSVERPDGSNFTLKIRSTKLEDSAMYFCASTPGQGSAGELFFGEGSRLTVL.

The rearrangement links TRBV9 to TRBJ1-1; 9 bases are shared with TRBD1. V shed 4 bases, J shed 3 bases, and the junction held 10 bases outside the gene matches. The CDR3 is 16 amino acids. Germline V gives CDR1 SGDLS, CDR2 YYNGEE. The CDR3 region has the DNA TGTGCCAGCAGCCCGGGGGACAGGGCCGTTTACACTGAAGCTTTCTTT. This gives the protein CASSPGDRAVYTEAFF.

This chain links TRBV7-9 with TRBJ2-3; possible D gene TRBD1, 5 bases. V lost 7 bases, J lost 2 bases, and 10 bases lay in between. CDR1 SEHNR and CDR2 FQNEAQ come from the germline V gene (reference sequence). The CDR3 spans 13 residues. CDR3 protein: CASNQGYTDTQYF. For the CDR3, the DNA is TGTGCCAGCAACCAGGGTTACACAGATACGCAGTATTTT.

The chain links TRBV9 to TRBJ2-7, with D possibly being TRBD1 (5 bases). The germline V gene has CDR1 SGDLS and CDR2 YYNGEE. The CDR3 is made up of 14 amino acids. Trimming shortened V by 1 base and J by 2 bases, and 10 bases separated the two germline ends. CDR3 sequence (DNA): TGTGCCAGCAGCGTAACAGCAGGGCCCTACGAGCAGTACTTC. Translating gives CASSVTAGPYEQYF.

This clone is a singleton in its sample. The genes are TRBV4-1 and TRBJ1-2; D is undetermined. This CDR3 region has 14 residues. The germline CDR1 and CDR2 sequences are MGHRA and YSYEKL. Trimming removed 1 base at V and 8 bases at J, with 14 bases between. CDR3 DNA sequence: TGCGCCAGCAGCCAAGGACCGACGGCGGGGGGCTACACCTTC. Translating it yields CASSQGPTAGGYTF.

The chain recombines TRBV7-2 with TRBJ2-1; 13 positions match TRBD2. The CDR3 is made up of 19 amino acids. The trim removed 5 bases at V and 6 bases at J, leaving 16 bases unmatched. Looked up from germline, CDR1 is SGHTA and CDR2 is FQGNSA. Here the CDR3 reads CASSVKGTSGRAGANEQFF. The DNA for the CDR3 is TGTGCCAGCAGCGTGAAGGGTACTAGCGGGAGGGCCGGCGCCAATGAGCAGTTCTTC.

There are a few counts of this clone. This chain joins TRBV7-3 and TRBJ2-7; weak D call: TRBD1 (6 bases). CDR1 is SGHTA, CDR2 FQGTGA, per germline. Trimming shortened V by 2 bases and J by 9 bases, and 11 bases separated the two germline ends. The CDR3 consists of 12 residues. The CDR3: CASSLDGDTQYF. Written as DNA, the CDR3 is TGTGCCAGCAGCTTAGATGGGGACACGCAGTACTTC.

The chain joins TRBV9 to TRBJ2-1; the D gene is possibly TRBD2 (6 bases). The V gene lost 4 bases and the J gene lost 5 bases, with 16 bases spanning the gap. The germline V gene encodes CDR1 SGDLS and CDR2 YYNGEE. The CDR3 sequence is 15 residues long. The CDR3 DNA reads TGTGCCAGCAGCCAACCCGCACTAGCAGACAATGAGCAGTTCTTC. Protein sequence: CASSQPALADNEQFF.

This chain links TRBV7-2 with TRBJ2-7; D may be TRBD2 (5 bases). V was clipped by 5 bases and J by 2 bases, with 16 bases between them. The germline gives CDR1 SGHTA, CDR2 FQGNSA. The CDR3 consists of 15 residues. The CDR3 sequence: CASSPRRHGAYEQYF. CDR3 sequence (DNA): TGTGCCAGCAGCCCACGCAGGCACGGGGCCTACGAGCAGTACTTC.

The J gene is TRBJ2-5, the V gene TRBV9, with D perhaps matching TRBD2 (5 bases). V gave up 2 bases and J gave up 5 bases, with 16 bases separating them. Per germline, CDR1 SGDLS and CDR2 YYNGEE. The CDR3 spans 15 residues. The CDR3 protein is CASSVAGRGSETQYF. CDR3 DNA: TGTGCCAGCAGCGTGGCGGGCCGGGGAAGTGAGACCCAGTACTTC.

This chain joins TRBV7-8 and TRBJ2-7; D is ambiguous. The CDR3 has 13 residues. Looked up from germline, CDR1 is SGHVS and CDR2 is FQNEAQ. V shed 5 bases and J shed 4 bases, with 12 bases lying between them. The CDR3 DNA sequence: TGTGCCAGCAGCCCCCCGGCGGCTTACGAGCAGTACTTC. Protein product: CASSPPAAYEQYF.